The present entry profiles one TCR beta chain with its context. A read error may account for a junction end that differs from germline. Germline CDR1 SGHTA, CDR2 FQGNSA. The length of the CDR3 is 14 residues. PCR was performed a second time for about 6 to 12 cycles using a sample-barcoded 5' primer and a J-beta primer mix. TCRdb redid the calling of the 5' RACE reads with MiXCR, one entry per CDR3 protein. The sample lists fewer than 650,000 distinct CDR3 sequences, about 29% seen once, with over 3.5% in the top ten. The sample comes from a study of blood T cells in healthy people across ages. These data are also associated with another study on T cells of mothers and their children.

Sequencing input: blood. V gene TRBV7-2 combines with J gene TRBJ2-5, with D possibly TRBD2 on 6 matching bases. This sequence was found in a boy aged 2 to 9 in good health. CDR3 coding DNA: TGTGCCAGCAGCTTAGAAGTAGCAGGGACTCCGGCGTGGTTC. Translation gives CASSLEVAGTPAWF.